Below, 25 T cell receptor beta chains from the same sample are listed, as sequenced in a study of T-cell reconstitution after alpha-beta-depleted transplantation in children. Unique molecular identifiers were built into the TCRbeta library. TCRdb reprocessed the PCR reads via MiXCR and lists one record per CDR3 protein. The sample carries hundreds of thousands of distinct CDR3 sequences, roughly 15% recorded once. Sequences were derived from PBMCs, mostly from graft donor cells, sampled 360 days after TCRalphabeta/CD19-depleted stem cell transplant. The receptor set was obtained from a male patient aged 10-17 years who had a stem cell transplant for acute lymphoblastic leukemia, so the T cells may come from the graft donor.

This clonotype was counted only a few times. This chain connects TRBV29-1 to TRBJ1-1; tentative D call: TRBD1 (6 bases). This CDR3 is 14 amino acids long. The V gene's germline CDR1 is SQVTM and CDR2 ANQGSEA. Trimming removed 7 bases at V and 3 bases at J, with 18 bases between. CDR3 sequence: CSATVDRHYTEAFF. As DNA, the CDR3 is TGCAGCGCTACCGTGGACAGACATTACACTGAAGCTTTCTTT.

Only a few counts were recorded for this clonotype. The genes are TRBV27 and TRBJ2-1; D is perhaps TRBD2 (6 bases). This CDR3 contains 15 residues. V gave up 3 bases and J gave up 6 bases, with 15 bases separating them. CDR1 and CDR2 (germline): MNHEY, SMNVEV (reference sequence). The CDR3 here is CASSFPRELGNEQFF. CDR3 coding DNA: TGTGCCAGCAGTTTTCCCCGGGAGCTCGGCAATGAGCAGTTCTTC.

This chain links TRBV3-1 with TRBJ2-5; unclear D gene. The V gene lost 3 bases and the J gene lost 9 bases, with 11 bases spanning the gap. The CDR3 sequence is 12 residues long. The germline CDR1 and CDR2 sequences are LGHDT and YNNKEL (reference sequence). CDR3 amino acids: CASSQQSWAQYF. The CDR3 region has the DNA TGTGCCAGCAGCCAGCAATCTTGGGCCCAGTACTTC.

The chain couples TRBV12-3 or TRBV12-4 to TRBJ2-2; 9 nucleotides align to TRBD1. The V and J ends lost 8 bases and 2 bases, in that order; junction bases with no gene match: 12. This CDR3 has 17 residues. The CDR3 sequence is CASDDNGDRVNTGELFF. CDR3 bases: TGTGCCAGCGATGACAATGGGGACAGGGTTAACACCGGGGAGCTGTTTTTT.

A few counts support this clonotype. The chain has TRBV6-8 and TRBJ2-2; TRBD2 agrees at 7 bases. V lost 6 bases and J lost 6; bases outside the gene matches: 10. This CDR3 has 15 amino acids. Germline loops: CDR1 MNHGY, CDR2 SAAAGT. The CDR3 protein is CASSPESAGAGELFF. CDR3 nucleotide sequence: TGTGCCAGCAGCCCCGAGAGTGCGGGGGCCGGGGAGCTGTTTTTT.

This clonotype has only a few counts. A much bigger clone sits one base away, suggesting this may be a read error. DNA of the CDR3: TGTGCCAGCAGTTACGGGGGAGACACTGAAGCTTTCTTT. It codes for CASSYGGDTEAFF. V and J are TRBV6-5 and TRBJ1-1; possible D gene TRBD1, 5 bases. Germline CDR1 reads MNHEY; CDR2 reads SVGAGI. This CDR3 region has 13 residues. V dropped 2 bases and J dropped 3 bases, with 7 bases sitting between them.

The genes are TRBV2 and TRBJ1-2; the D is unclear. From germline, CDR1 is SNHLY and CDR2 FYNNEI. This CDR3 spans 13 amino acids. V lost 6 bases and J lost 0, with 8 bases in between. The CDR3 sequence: CASRYPPNYGYTF. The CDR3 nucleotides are TGTGCCAGCAGGTATCCGCCTAACTATGGCTACACCTTC. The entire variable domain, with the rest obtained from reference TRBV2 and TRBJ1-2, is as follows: EPEVTQTPSHQVTQMGQEVILRCVPISNHLYFYWYRQILGQKVEFLVSFYNNEISEKSEIFDDQFSVERPDGSNFTLKIRSTKLEDSAMYFCASRYPPNYGYTFGSGTRLTVV.

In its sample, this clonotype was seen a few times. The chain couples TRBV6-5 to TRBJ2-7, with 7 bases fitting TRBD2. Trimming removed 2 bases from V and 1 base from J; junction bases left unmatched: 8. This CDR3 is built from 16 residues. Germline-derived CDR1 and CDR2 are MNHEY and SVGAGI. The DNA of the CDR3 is TGTGCCAGCAGTTACGGGGAGCGGGGACTTTCCTACGAGCAGTACTTC. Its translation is CASSYGERGLSYEQYF.

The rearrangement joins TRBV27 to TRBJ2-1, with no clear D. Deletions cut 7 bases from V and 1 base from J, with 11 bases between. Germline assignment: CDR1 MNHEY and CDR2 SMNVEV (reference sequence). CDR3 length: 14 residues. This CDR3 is CASKKAQSYNEQFF. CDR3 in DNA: TGTGCCAGCAAAAAGGCGCAGTCCTACAATGAGCAGTTCTTC.

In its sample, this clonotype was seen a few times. The CDR3 loop is CSATRTSGKPETQYF. The DNA for the CDR3 is TGCAGTGCTACCCGGACTAGCGGGAAGCCAGAGACCCAGTACTTC. J is TRBJ2-5 and V is TRBV20-1; 12 bases are shared with TRBD2. V was clipped by 4 bases and J by 4 bases; unmatched bases: 7. This CDR3 is built from 15 residues. CDR1 is DFQATT, CDR2 SNEGSKA, per germline (reference sequence).

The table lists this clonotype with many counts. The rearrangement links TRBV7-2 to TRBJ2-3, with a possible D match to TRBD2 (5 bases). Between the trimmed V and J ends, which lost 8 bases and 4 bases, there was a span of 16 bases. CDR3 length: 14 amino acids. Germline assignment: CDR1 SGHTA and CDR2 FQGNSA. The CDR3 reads CASGRVFGADTQYF. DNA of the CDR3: TGTGCCAGCGGGCGGGTCTTTGGGGCAGATACGCAGTATTTT.

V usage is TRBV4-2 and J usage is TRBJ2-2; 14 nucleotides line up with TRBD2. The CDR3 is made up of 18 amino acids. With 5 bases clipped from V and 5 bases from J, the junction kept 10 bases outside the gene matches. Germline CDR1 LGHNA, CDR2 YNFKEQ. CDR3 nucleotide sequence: TGTGCCAGCAGCTACCGACTAGCGGGAGGGCCTTGGACCGGGGAGCTGTTTTTT. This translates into CASSYRLAGGPWTGELFF.

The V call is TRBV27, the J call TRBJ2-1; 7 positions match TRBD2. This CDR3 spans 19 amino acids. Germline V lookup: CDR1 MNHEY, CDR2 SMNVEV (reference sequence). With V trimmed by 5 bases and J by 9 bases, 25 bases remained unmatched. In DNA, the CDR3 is TGTGCCAGCAGTCCAATTGGGGGGGGAAGACTAGGAAGTGCGGTTGAGCAGTTCTTC. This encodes CASSPIGGGRLGSAVEQFF.

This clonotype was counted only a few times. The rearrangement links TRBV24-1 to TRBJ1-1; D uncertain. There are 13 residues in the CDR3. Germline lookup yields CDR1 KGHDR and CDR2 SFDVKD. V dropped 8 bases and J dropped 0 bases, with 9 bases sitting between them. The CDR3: CATIGSMNTEAFF. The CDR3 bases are TGTGCCACCATCGGCAGCATGAACACTGAAGCTTTCTTT.

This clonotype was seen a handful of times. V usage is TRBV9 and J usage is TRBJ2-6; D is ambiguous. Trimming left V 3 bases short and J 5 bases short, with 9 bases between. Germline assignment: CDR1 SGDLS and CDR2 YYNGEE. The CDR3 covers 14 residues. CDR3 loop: CASSGASWANVLTF. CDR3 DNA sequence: TGTGCCAGCAGCGGGGCTTCGTGGGCCAACGTCCTGACTTTC.

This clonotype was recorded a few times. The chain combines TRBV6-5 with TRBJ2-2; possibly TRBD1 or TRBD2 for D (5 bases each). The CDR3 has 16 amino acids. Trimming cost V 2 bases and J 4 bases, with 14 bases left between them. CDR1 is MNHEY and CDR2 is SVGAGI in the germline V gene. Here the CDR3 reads CASSYGETTGTGELFF. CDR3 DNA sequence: TGTGCCAGCAGTTACGGGGAGACCACAGGCACCGGGGAGCTGTTTTTT.

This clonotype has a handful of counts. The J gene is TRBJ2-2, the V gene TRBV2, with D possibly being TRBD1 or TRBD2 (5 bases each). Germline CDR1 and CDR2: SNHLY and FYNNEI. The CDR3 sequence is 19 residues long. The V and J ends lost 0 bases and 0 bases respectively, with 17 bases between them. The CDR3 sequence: CASSEAEGLPIANTGELFF. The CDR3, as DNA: TGTGCCAGCAGTGAAGCCGAGGGGCTCCCTATTGCGAACACCGGGGAGCTGTTTTTT.

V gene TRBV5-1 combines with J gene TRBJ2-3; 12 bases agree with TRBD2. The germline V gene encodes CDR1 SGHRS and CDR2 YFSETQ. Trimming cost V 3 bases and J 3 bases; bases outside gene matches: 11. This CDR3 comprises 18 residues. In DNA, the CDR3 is TGCGCCAGCAGCTCTTGGGGATCTGGGACTAGCGGGACAGATACGCAGTATTTT. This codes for CASSSWGSGTSGTDTQYF.

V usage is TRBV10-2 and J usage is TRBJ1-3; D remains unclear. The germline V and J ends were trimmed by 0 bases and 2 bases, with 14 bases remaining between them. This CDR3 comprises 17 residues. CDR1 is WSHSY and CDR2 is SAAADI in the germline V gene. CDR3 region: CASSESRGRGTGNTIYF. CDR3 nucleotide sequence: TGCGCCAGCAGTGAGTCGAGAGGGAGAGGAACTGGAAACACCATATATTTT.

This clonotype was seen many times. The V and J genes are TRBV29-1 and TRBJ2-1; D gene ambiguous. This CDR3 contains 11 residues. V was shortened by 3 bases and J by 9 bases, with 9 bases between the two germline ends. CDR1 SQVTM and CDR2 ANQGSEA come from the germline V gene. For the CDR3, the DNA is TGCAGCGTTGAGGCAGACGGTGAGCAGTTCTTC. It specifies CSVEADGEQFF.

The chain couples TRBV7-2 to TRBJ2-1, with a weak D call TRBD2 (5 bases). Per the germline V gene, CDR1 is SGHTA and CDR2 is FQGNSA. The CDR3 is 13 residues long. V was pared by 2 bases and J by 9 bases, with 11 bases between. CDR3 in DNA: TGTGCCAGCAGCTTAATAGCGTTGGTTGAGCAGTTCTTC. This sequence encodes CASSLIALVEQFF.

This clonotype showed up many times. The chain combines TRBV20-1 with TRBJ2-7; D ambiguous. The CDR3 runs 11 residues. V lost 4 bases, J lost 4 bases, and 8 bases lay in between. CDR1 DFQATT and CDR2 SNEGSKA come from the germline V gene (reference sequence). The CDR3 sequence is CSANQAYEQYF. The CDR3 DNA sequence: TGCAGTGCTAACCAGGCATACGAGCAGTACTTC.

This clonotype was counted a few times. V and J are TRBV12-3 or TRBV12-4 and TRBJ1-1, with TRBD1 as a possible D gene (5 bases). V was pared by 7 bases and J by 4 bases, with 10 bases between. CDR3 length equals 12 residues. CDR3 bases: TGTGCCAGCAAGGAAGGGGTCACTGAAGCTTTCTTT. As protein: CASKEGVTEAFF.

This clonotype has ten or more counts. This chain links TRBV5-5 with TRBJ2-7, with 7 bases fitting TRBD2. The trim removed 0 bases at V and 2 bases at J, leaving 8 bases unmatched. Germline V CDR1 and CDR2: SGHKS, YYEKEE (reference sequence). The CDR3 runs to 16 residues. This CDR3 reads CASSLVSASGTYEQYF. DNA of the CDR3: TGTGCCAGCAGCTTGGTATCGGCTAGCGGTACCTACGAGCAGTACTTC.

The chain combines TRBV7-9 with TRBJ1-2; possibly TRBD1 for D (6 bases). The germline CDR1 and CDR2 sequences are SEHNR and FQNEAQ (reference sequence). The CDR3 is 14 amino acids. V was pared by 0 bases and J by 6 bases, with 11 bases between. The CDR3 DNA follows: TGTGCCAGCAGCTTAGCGCAGGGGTGGCATGGCTACACCTTC. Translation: CASSLAQGWHGYTF.